One sample yielded the 9 T cell receptor beta chains listed below, sequenced in a study of brain T cells in children with intractable seizures. Profiling relied on immunoSEQ multiplex PCR, and the TCRdb table lists in-frame clones only, not all of them. The sample carries about 340,000 clones, roughly 93% recorded once. Regarding time point: blood from clinic visit 5 months post-surgery; TSC patient then seizure free. The material sequenced was peripheral blood, taken more than 4 months after surgery. Receptors originate from a boy under two years old with tuberous sclerosis and intractable seizures.

V gene TRBV15 combines with J gene TRBJ2-3, with D unresolved. There are 18 residues in the CDR3. Trimming pared 6 bases from V and 0 bases from J, leaving 22 bases between. Looked up from germline, CDR1 is LNHNV and CDR2 is YYDKDF (reference sequence). CDR3 in amino acids: CATRNDGWEGSSTDTQYF. DNA for the CDR3: TGTGCCACCAGAAACGATGGCTGGGAAGGATCTAGCACAGATACGCAGTATTTT.

The rearrangement joins TRBV5-8 to TRBJ2-7; D might be TRBD1 or TRBD2, each matching 6 bases. The CDR3 runs 12 residues. CDR1 and CDR2 (germline): SGHTS, YDEGEE. With 2 bases removed from V and 13 bases from J, the gap between germline ends came to 16 bases. The CDR3 DNA reads as TGTGCCAGCAGCTTTTTATCGGGGGACATCTACTTC. Residues: CASSFLSGDIYF.

The genes are TRBV4-1 and TRBJ1-1; 8 bases align to TRBD1. Germline V CDR1 and CDR2: MGHRA, YSYEKL. The CDR3 covers 16 residues. Trimming cost V 0 bases and J 6 bases; bases outside gene matches: 9. The CDR3 reads CASSQDRGRGPAEAFF. The CDR3 coding sequence is TGCGCCAGCAGCCAAGATAGGGGCAGGGGGCCGGCTGAAGCTTTCTTT.

This clone was found once. This chain uses TRBV7-9 with TRBJ2-5; TRBD2 matches at 11 bases. CDR1 is SEHNR and CDR2 is FQNEAQ in the germline V gene (reference sequence). This CDR3 is built from 12 residues. With V trimmed by 2 bases and J by 10 bases, 0 bases remained unmatched. The CDR3 loop reads CASSLTSGSQYF. The CDR3 DNA is TGTGCCAGCAGCTTAACTAGCGGGAGCCAGTACTTC.

The chain recombines TRBV5-1 with TRBJ2-2; TRBD1 matches 8 bases. The CDR3 is 16 amino acids. V lost 4 bases and J lost 3; bases outside the gene matches: 8. Germline V CDR1 and CDR2: SGHRS, YFSETQ. This CDR3 is CASSKYRGKDTGELFF. CDR3 bases: TGCGCCAGCAGCAAATACAGGGGGAAGGACACCGGGGAGCTGTTTTTT.

This chain links TRBV18 with TRBJ1-6; unclear D gene. Trimming removed 2 bases at V and 5 bases at J, with 10 bases between. The CDR3 length is 15 residues. The germline CDR1 and CDR2 sequences are KGHSH and LQKENI. For the CDR3, the DNA is TGTGCCAGCTCACCAGCGGGATTCGATAATTCACCCCTCCACTTT. Translating it yields CASSPAGFDNSPLHF.

The gene calls are TRBV27 and TRBJ1-3, with 7 bases identical to TRBD1. CDR1 is MNHEY, CDR2 SMNVEV, per germline (reference sequence). CDR3 length: 14 residues. The trim removed 4 bases at V and 4 bases at J, leaving 4 bases unmatched. CDR3 sequence: CASSYRGGGNTIYF. DNA of the CDR3: TGTGCCAGCAGTTACAGGGGCGGAGGAAACACCATATATTTT.

This clone turned up a few times. V and J are TRBV5-4 and TRBJ1-1, with 8 bases identical to TRBD1. The CDR3 totals 12 residues. Germline CDR1 reads SGHNT; CDR2 reads YYREEE (reference sequence). Trimming took 4 bases from V and 10 from J; bases not matched to a gene: 6. The CDR3 bases are TGTGCCAGCAGCCTTCAGGGGGCGCGAGCTTTCTTT. Its protein is CASSLQGARAFF.

The DNA for the CDR3 is TGTGCCAGCTCACCGCCCCAGGGACTACAAGAGACCCAGTACTTC. Protein: CASSPPQGLQETQYF. J is TRBJ2-5 and V is TRBV18, with 7 bases that match TRBD2. Germline lookup yields CDR1 KGHSH and CDR2 LQKENI. This CDR3 comprises 15 residues. V lost 3 bases, J lost 2 bases, and 6 bases stayed unmatched.